Below, one T cell receptor (beta chain) is given with its context. What it binds is unknown. These data belong to a study of T cell responses to AZD1222 COVID-19 vaccine. The study's findings and limits: Researchers report vaccine-associated CD4 TCRs spanning spike, with dominance at 160-218 and 743-854.

The table came from immunoSEQ multiplex PCR; TCRdb's copy has only in-frame clones and leaves some out. The data show under 200,000 clones, 85% to 90% seen once. The germline gives CDR1 SGHTA, CDR2 FQGNSA. This CDR3 spans 15 amino acids. V trimming: 5 bases; J trimming: 3 bases; junction bases outside the gene matches: 4. This sequence was found in an adult in good health. This material consisted of peripheral blood, taken on day 0 of MenACWY control vaccination. This sequence joins TRBV7-2 and TRBJ2-1; TRBD2 matches 10 bases. CDR3 amino acids: CASSVSGGDYNEQFF. In DNA form, the CDR3 reads TGTGCCAGCAGCGTCAGCGGGGGGGACTACAATGAGCAGTTCTTC.